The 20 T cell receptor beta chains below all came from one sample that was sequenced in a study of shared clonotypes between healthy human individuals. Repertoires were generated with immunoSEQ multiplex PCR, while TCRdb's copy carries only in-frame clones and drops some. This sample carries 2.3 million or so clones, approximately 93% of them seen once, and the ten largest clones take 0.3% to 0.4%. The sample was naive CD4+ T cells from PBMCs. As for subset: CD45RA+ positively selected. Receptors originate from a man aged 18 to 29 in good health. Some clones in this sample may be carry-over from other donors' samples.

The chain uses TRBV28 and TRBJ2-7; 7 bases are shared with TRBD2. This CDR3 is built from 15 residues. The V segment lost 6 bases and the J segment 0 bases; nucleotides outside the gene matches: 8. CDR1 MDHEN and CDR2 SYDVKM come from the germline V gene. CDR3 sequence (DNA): TGTGCCAGCAGCACCCTGCGGGAGCCCTCCTACGAGCAGTACTTC. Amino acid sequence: CASSTLREPSYEQYF.

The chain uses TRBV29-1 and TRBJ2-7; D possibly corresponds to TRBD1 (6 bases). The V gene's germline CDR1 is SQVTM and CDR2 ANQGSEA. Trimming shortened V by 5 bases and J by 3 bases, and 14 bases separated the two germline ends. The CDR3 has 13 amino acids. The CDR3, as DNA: TGCAGCGTTCTTCGGGACACCAACTACGAGCAGTACTTC. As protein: CSVLRDTNYEQYF.

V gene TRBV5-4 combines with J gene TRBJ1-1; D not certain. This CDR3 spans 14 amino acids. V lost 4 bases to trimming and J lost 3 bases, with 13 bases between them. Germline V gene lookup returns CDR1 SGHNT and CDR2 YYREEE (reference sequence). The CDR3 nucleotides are TGTGCCAGCAGCCCGTACGTGTCGGACACTGAAGCTTTCTTT. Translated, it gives CASSPYVSDTEAFF. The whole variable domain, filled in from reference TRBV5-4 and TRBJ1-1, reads ETGVTQSPTHLIKTRGQQVTLRCSSQSGHNTVSWYQQALGQGPQFIFQYYREEENGRGNFPPRFSGLQFPNYSSELNVNALELDDSALYLCASSPYVSDTEAFFGQGTRLTVV.

The CDR3 nucleotides are TGCAGCGTTGACACTAGCGGGAGCATAGCAGATACGCAGTATTTT. Translating it yields CSVDTSGSIADTQYF. The rearrangement uses TRBV29-1 and TRBJ2-3, with 11 bases matching TRBD2. The CDR3 has 15 residues. Germline V CDR1 and CDR2: SQVTM, ANQGSEA. Trimming took 3 bases from V and 4 from J; bases not matched to a gene: 6.

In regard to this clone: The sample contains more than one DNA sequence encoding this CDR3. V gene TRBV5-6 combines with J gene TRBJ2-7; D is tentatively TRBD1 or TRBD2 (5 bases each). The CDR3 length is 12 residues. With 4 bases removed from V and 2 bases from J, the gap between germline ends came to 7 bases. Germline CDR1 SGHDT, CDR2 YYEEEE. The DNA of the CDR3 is TGTGCCAGCAGCACGGGACCCTACGAGCAGTACTTC. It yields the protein CASSTGPYEQYF.

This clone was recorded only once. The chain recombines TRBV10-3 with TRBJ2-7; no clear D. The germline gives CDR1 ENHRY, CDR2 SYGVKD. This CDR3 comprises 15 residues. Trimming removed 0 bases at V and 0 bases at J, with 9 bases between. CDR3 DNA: TGTGCCATCAGTGAGTCGACTCTTAGCTCCTACGAGCAGTACTTC. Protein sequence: CAISESTLSSYEQYF.

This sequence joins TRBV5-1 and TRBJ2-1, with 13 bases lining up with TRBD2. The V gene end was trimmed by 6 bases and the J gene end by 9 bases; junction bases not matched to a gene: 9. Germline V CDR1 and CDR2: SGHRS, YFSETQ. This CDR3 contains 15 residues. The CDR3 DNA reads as TGCGCCAGCACCACACTAGCGGGAGGGCCGGGTGAGCAGTTCTTC. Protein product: CASTTLAGGPGEQFF.

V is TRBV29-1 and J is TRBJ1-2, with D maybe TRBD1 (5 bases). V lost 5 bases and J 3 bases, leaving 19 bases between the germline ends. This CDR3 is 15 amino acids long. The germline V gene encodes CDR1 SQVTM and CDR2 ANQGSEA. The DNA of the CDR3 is TGCAGCGTTCAGCTACAGGTTCTTGGTGACTATGGCTACACCTTC. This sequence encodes CSVQLQVLGDYGYTF.

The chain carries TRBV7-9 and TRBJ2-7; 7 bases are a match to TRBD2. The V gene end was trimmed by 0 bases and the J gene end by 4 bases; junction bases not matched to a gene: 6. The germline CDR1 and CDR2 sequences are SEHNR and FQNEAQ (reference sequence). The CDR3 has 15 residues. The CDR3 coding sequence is TGTGCCAGCAGCTTAGCGGGAGGGCATCTTTACGAGCAGTACTTC. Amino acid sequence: CASSLAGGHLYEQYF.

As DNA, the CDR3 is TGTGCCAGCAGTACTCCTCGGGAGACCCAGTACTTC. Translation gives CASSTPRETQYF. The chain is built from TRBV2 and TRBJ2-5, with D hard to call. This CDR3 is built from 12 residues. V lost 5 bases and J 5 bases, leaving 9 bases between the germline ends. Germline CDR1 SNHLY, CDR2 FYNNEI.

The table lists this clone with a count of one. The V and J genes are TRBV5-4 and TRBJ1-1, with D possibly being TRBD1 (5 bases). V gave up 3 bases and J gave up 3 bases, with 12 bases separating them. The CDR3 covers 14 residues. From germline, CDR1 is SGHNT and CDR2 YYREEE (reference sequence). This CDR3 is CASSSTQGYTEAFF. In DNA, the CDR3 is TGTGCCAGCAGCTCTACTCAGGGCTACACTGAAGCTTTCTTT.

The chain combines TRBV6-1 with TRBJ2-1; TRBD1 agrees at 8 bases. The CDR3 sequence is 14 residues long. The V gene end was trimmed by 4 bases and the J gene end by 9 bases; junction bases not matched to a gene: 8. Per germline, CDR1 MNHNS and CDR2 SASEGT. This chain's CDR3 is CASSAGGAVTEQFF. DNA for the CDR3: TGTGCCAGCAGTGCAGGGGGCGCGGTAACTGAGCAGTTCTTC.

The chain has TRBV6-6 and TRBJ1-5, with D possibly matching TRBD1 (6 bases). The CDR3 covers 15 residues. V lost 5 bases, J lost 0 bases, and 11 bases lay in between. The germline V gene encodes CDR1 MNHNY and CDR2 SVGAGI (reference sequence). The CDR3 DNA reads TGTGCCAGCAGTATACAGGGTTATAGCAATCAGCCCCAGCATTTT. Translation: CASSIQGYSNQPQHF.

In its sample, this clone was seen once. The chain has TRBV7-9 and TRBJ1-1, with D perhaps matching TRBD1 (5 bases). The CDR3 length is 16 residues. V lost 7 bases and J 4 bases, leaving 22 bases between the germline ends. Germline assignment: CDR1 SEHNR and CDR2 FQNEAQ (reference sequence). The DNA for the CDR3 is TGTGCCAGCATTTTGTACGGGACTCCGAGGCCCACTGAAGCTTTCTTT. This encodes CASILYGTPRPTEAFF. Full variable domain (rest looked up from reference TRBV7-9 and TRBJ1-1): DTGVSQNPRHKITKRGQNVTFRCDPISEHNRLYWYRQTLGQGPEFLTYFQNEAQLEKSRLLSDRFSAERPKGSFSTLEIQRTEQGDSAMYLCASILYGTPRPTEAFFGQGTRLTVV.

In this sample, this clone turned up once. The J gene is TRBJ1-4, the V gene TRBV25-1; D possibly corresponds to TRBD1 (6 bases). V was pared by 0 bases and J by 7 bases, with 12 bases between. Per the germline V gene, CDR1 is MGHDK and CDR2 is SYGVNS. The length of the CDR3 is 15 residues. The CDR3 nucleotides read TGTGCCAGCAGTGAATATAGGGGGGCTAGTGAAAAACTGTTTTTT. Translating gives CASSEYRGASEKLFF. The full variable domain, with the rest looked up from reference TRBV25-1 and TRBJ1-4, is EADIYQTPRYLVIGTGKKITLECSQTMGHDKMYWYQQDPGMELHLIHYSYGVNSTEKGDLSSESTVSRIRTEHFPLTLESARPSHTSQYLCASSEYRGASEKLFFGSGTQLSVL.

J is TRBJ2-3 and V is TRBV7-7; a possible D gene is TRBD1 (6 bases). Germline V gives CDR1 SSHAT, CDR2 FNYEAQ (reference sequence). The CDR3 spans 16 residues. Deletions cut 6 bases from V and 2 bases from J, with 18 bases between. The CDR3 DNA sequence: TGTGCCAGCAGATTTTCGACAGGTATACTCACAGATACGCAGTATTTT. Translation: CASRFSTGILTDTQYF.

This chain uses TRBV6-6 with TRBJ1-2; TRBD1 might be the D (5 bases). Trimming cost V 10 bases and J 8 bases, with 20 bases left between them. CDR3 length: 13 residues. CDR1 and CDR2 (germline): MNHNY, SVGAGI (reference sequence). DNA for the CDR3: TGTGCCATTTCCCCTTGGGGGAGCGAGGGCTACACCTTC. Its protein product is CAISPWGSEGYTF.

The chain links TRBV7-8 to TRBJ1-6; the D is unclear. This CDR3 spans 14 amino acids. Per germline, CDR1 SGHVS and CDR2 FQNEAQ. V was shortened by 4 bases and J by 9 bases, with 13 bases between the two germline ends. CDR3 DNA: TGTGCCAGCAGCTGGACCCCGGGGAGTTCACCCCTCCACTTT. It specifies CASSWTPGSSPLHF.

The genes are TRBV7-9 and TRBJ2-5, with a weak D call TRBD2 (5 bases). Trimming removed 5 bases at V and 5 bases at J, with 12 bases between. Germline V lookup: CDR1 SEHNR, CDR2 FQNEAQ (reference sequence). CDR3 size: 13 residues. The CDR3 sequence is CASSIHGVETQYF. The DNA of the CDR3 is TGTGCCAGCAGCATACACGGGGTCGAGACCCAGTACTTC.

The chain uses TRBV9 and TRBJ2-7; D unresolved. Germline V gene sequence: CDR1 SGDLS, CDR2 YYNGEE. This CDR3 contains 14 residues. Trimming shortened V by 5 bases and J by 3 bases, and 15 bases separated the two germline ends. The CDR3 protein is CASSQGGQNYEQYF. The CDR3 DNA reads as TGTGCCAGCAGTCAAGGTGGCCAAAACTACGAGCAGTACTTC.